This T cell receptor beta chain was captured by sequencing in a study of OX40 agonist ivuxolimab in advanced cancers. Looked up from germline, CDR1 is SGHVS and CDR2 is FQNEAQ. The CDR3 is 16 residues long. V lost 5 bases and J 1 base, leaving 17 bases between the germline ends. Findings and caveats of the study: Low normalized clonal expansion also occurred in some nonresponding patients.

Libraries were prepared by immunoSEQ multiplex PCR; TCRdb keeps only in-frame clonotypes and omits some of them. This table holds about 77,000 clones, approximately 84% found once. With respect to this clone: Antigen specificity is unknown.

Researchers took blood at baseline, on cycle 4 day 1, and on cycle 7 day 1. Sequencing used CD4+ or CD8+ T cells sorted from blood, obtained in a trial of the OX40 agonist ivuxolimab. The chain joins TRBV7-8 to TRBJ1-1; D might be TRBD1 (5 bases). This sequence was found in an adult with an advanced solid tumor such as melanoma, head and neck, liver or kidney cancer. For the CDR3, the DNA is TGTGCCAGCAGCCAGCGGAGGGGTTCGGGGAACACTGAAGCTTTCTTT. It encodes CASSQRRGSGNTEAFF.